The 21 T cell receptor beta chains below were found in one sample sequenced in a study of sequential checkpoint blockade in melanoma. The treatment is: randomized to nivolumab then ipilimumab (arm A) or the reverse (arm B). Assay: immunoSEQ multiplex PCR; the TCRdb copy retains only in-frame clones and omits some. The sample yields around 40,000 clones, about nine tenths seen once. Sample: CD8+ T cells sorted from blood (inferred from file names), taken from a patient given nivolumab and ipilimumab in sequence. The receptors come from a human donor with melanoma.

The V gene is TRBV6-6, the J gene TRBJ2-1; 13 bases agree with TRBD2. V gave up 6 bases and J gave up 2 bases; unmatched junction bases: 4. CDR3 size: 16 residues. In germline, CDR1 is MNHNY, CDR2 SVGAGI (reference sequence). CDR3: CASRLLAGGTYNEQFF. The CDR3 nucleotides read TGTGCCAGCAGATTACTAGCGGGAGGGACCTACAATGAGCAGTTCTTC.

Only a few counts were recorded for this clone. The chain couples TRBV7-9 to TRBJ2-7; 8 positions match TRBD2. The CDR3 length is 12 residues. Unmatched junction bases numbered 1, after V lost 2 bases and J lost 7 bases. Germline lookup yields CDR1 SEHNR and CDR2 FQNEAQ (reference sequence). This chain's CDR3 is CASSLRGGEQYF. The CDR3 region has the DNA TGTGCCAGCAGCTTACGGGGGGGGGAGCAGTACTTC.

This clone is labeled medium-sized (0.01 to 0.1%). V gene TRBV6-4 combines with J gene TRBJ2-1; 10 bases are shared with TRBD2. Germline CDR1 is MRHNA and CDR2 is SNTAGT. With V trimmed by 4 bases and J by 7 bases, 4 bases remained unmatched. This CDR3 spans 14 amino acids. The CDR3 loop is CASSAGSGGNEQFF. The CDR3 DNA sequence: TGTGCCAGCAGTGCTGGTAGCGGGGGGAATGAGCAGTTCTTC.

This rearrangement joins TRBV4-1 to TRBJ2-2; a weak D match, TRBD1 (6 bases). CDR3 length: 15 amino acids. V was pared by 1 base and J by 3 bases, with 9 bases between. Germline V CDR1 and CDR2: MGHRA, YSYEKL. CDR3 sequence: CASSQVSGDTGELFF. In nucleotides, the CDR3 is TGCGCCAGCAGCCAAGTATCAGGGGACACCGGGGAGCTGTTTTTT.

This clone was detected only a few times. J is TRBJ2-6 and V is TRBV29-1; D ambiguous. The V end lost 1 base, the J end lost 0 bases, and 7 bases lay between the germline ends. Germline CDR1 SQVTM, CDR2 ANQGSEA. The CDR3 is 15 amino acids. CDR3 bases: TGCAGCGTTGAAGCGACAAGCTCTGGGGCCAACGTCCTGACTTTC. Translated, it gives CSVEATSSGANVLTF. Filled out from reference TRBV29-1 and TRBJ2-6, the complete variable domain reads SAVISQKPSRDICQRGTSLTIQCQVDSQVTMMFWYRQQPGQSLTLIATANQGSEATYESGFVIDKFPISRPNLTFSTLTVSNMSPEDSSIYLCSVEATSSGANVLTFGAGSRLTVL.

The CDR3 region is CASTSGKWEQYF. In nucleotides, the CDR3 is TGTGCCAGCACAAGCGGGAAGTGGGAGCAGTACTTC. This chain connects TRBV7-2 to TRBJ2-7; 7 bases align to TRBD2. The CDR3 has 12 residues. J was trimmed by 7 bases and V by 7 bases; bases with no gene match: 7. Germline assignment: CDR1 SGHTA and CDR2 FQGNSA.

The V gene is TRBV10-1, the J gene TRBJ2-1; TRBD2 matches 10 bases. The CDR3 sequence is 19 residues long. The V segment lost 2 bases and the J segment 4 bases; nucleotides outside the gene matches: 14. Germline values: CDR1 WNHNN, CDR2 SYGVQD (reference sequence). The CDR3 reads CASSEGVKAGGPGYNEQFF. The CDR3 region has the DNA TGCGCCAGCAGTGAGGGAGTGAAAGCGGGAGGGCCGGGATACAATGAGCAGTTCTTC.

V usage is TRBV27 and J usage is TRBJ1-1; the D is unclear. Germline CDR1 MNHEY, CDR2 SMNVEV (reference sequence). V lost 3 bases to trimming and J lost 4 bases, with 9 bases between them. There are 13 residues in the CDR3. For the CDR3, the DNA is TGTGCCAGCAGTTTGCCAGGCGCCACTGAAGCTTTCTTT. Protein: CASSLPGATEAFF.

The chain combines TRBV4-3 with TRBJ2-1; 9 nucleotides align to TRBD2. The length of the CDR3 is 15 residues. V shed 1 base, J shed 7 bases, and the junction held 5 bases outside the gene matches. Germline V gives CDR1 LGHNA, CDR2 YSLEER. The CDR3 DNA follows: TGCGCCAGCAGCCAAGCGGGACTAGCTGGGAATGAGCAGTTCTTC. Its protein product is CASSQAGLAGNEQFF.

The genes are TRBV27 and TRBJ2-7, with TRBD1 matching 7 bases. The CDR3 totals 13 residues. Trimming took 5 bases from V and 4 from J; bases not matched to a gene: 5. Germline V lookup: CDR1 MNHEY, CDR2 SMNVEV (reference sequence). CDR3 region: CASSLGQNYEQYF. For the CDR3, the DNA is TGTGCCAGCAGTCTGGGACAGAATTACGAGCAGTACTTC.

V usage is TRBV28 and J usage is TRBJ2-5; 8 nucleotides line up with TRBD1. J lost 1 base, V lost 5 bases, and 6 bases had no gene match. The germline V gene encodes CDR1 MDHEN and CDR2 SYDVKM. The length of the CDR3 is 15 residues. Written as DNA, the CDR3 is TGTGCCAGCAGTCCCTACAGGGGGGCCCAAGAGACCCAGTACTTC. Its protein product is CASSPYRGAQETQYF.

The rearrangement joins TRBV7-6 to TRBJ2-7, with 8 bases that match TRBD1. The germline V gene has CDR1 SGHVS and CDR2 FNYEAQ. The CDR3 spans 15 residues. The V and J ends lost 5 bases and 2 bases, in that order; junction bases with no gene match: 8. CDR3 sequence reads: CASSPRTGQTYEQYF. For the CDR3, the DNA is TGTGCCAGCAGCCCGCGGACAGGGCAAACCTACGAGCAGTACTTC.

J is TRBJ2-5 and V is TRBV7-3, with 15 bases identical to TRBD2. V shed 6 bases and J 5 bases; nucleotides not matched to a gene: 4. This CDR3 has 15 amino acids. Per the germline V gene, CDR1 is SGHTA and CDR2 is FQGTGA. The CDR3 sequence: CASSNGLAGGETQYF. The DNA for the CDR3 is TGTGCCAGCAGTAACGGACTAGCGGGAGGGGAGACCCAGTACTTC.

The chain carries TRBV30 and TRBJ2-5, with 7 nucleotides matching TRBD2. The DNA end is a closer match to TRBJ2-7, so the J assignment may be wrong. Per the germline V gene, CDR1 is GTSNPN and CDR2 is SVGIG (reference sequence). The CDR3 contains 11 residues. In DNA form, the CDR3 reads TGTGCCTGGAGTAGCGGGGTCGAGCAGTACTTC. It yields the protein CAWSSGVEQYF.

J is TRBJ1-1 and V is TRBV7-9, with TRBD1 matching 7 bases. CDR3 length: 15 residues. Trimming took 5 bases from V and 0 from J; bases not matched to a gene: 6. Germline-derived CDR1 and CDR2 are SEHNR and FQNEAQ (reference sequence). For the CDR3, the DNA is TGTGCCAGCAGCACCCTACAGGGGATGAACACTGAAGCTTTCTTT. Amino acids: CASSTLQGMNTEAFF.

The chain carries TRBV9 and TRBJ1-3; 7 bases map to TRBD1. The V gene's germline CDR1 is SGDLS and CDR2 YYNGEE. CDR3 length: 15 residues. V was pared by 0 bases and J by 7 bases, with 7 bases of the junction left unmatched. This chain's CDR3 is CASSVAAGGVNTIYF. The DNA for the CDR3 is TGTGCCAGCAGCGTAGCAGCAGGGGGAGTCAACACCATATATTTT. Full variable domain (outside the CDR3, taken from reference TRBV9 and TRBJ1-3): DSGVTQTPKHLITATGQRVTLRCSPRSGDLSVYWYQQSLDQGLQFLIQYYNGEERAKGNILERFSAQQFPDLHSELNLSSLELGDSALYFCASSVAAGGVNTIYFGEGSWLTVV.

V usage is TRBV29-1 and J usage is TRBJ2-1; 8 nucleotides align to TRBD2. Germline CDR1 and CDR2: SQVTM and ANQGSEA. CDR3 length: 13 residues. Germline trimming cut 3 bases from V and 9 bases from J; bases unmatched to any gene: 7. CDR3 nucleotide sequence: TGCAGCGTTGAGTGGCGGGGGGACCTTGAGCAGTTCTTC. This sequence encodes CSVEWRGDLEQFF.

This clone appeared once. The chain links TRBV9 to TRBJ2-2; TRBD2 aligns across 14 bases. The CDR3 extends over 17 amino acids. V shed 4 bases, J shed 5 bases, and the junction held 7 bases outside the gene matches. The germline CDR1 and CDR2 sequences are SGDLS and YYNGEE. The CDR3 nucleotides are TGTGCCAGCAGCTCAAGACTAGCGGGAGGGCAGACCGGGGAGCTGTTTTTT. This translates into CASSSRLAGGQTGELFF.

The count of this clone is one. This sequence joins TRBV4-2 and TRBJ1-5; the D is unclear. The CDR3 is 13 residues long. Per the germline V gene, CDR1 is LGHNA and CDR2 is YNFKEQ. The V and J ends lost 1 base and 7 bases respectively, with 8 bases between them. CDR3 residues: CASSQGVLQPQHF. The CDR3 DNA reads TGTGCCAGCAGCCAAGGAGTTTTGCAGCCCCAGCATTTT.

V usage is TRBV5-6 and J usage is TRBJ2-7, with 11 nucleotides matching TRBD1. The CDR3 consists of 14 residues. The germline V gene encodes CDR1 SGHDT and CDR2 YYEEEE. The V and J ends lost 4 bases and 9 bases, in that order; junction bases with no gene match: 9. CDR3 sequence: CASSTPGQGDVQYV. As DNA, the CDR3 is TGTGCCAGCAGCACCCCGGGACAGGGGGACGTGCAGTACGTC.

This chain connects TRBV12-5 to TRBJ2-3, with a possible D match to TRBD2 (5 bases). Looked up from germline, CDR1 is LGHNT and CDR2 is FRNRAP. This CDR3 has 14 amino acids. The ends were cut back, 2 bases at V and 3 bases at J, with 9 bases in the middle. The CDR3 nucleotides read TGTGCTAGTGGTTTGACGGACTGGACAGATACGCAGTATTTT. Protein product: CASGLTDWTDTQYF.